These T cell receptor beta chains were read from a single sample in a study of cytomegalovirus exposure and HLA in healthy donors. Profiling relied on immunoSEQ multiplex PCR, and the TCRdb table lists in-frame clones only, not all of them. This table has around 92,000 clones, roughly 79% appearing once. Sequenced: PBMCs. These receptors originate from a female donor in good health and CMV-seropositive. The CDR3 runs from the conserved cysteine through the conserved F or W. Fields, in order: CDR3 DNA, CDR3 protein, J gene, clone size, D gene, V gene. A D gene is named only where the DNA matches it firmly. Expanded clones are given a class, and other clones once, few, many or no size at all.

CDR3 DNA: TGTGCCAGCAGTTACTCCGGGACACTTAATGAAAAACTGTTTTTT
CDR3 protein: CASSYSGTLNEKLFF
J gene: TRBJ1-4
clone size: few
D gene: .
V gene: TRBV6-5

CDR3 DNA: TGTGCCAGCAGCTTAGGGGGGGTTCGAGGACAAATCGATGGCTACACCTTC
CDR3 protein: CASSLGGVRGQIDGYTF
J gene: TRBJ1-2
clone size: .
D gene: .
V gene: TRBV7-9

CDR3 DNA: TGTGCCAGCAGCAGCAACACCGGGGAGCTGTTTTTT
CDR3 protein: CASSSNTGELFF
J gene: TRBJ2-2
clone size: .
D gene: .
V gene: TRBV9

CDR3 DNA: TGCAGCGTTGAAGCCCCAGAGGGGAGGCCCTCCTACAATGAGCAGTTCTTC
CDR3 protein: CSVEAPEGRPSYNEQFF
J gene: TRBJ2-1
clone size: .
D gene: .
V gene: TRBV29-1

CDR3 DNA: TGTGCCAGCAGTTATTGGACAGGGGCCGACACTGAAGCTTTCTTT
CDR3 protein: CASSYWTGADTEAFF
J gene: TRBJ1-1
clone size: .
D gene: TRBD1
V gene: TRBV6-6

CDR3 DNA: TGTGCCAGCAGCTCCCGGACAGGGAGACAAGAGACCCAGTACTTC
CDR3 protein: CASSSRTGRQETQYF
J gene: TRBJ2-5
clone size: .
D gene: TRBD1
V gene: TRBV7-8

CDR3 DNA: TGTGCCTGGACCCGAGGCAGGGGACAAAACTATGGCTACACCTTC
CDR3 protein: CAWTRGRGQNYGYTF
J gene: TRBJ1-2
clone size: .
D gene: .
V gene: TRBV30

CDR3 DNA: TGTGCCAGCAGCTCCCGACAGAGCTCCTACAATGAGCAGTTCTTC
CDR3 protein: CASSSRQSSYNEQFF
J gene: TRBJ2-1
clone size: .
D gene: .
V gene: TRBV7-8

CDR3 DNA: TGTGCCAGCAGCTTAAGACAGGGACATGAAAAACTGTTTTTT
CDR3 protein: CASSLRQGHEKLFF
J gene: TRBJ1-4
clone size: .
D gene: TRBD1
V gene: TRBV7-9

CDR3 DNA: TGTGCCAGCAGCTTAGGATCAGTAACGAACACCGGGGAGCTGTTTTTT
CDR3 protein: CASSLGSVTNTGELFF
J gene: TRBJ2-2
clone size: .
D gene: .
V gene: TRBV11-2

CDR3 DNA: TGTGCCAGCAGTTATACAGGGTGGAATCAGCCCCAGCATTTT
CDR3 protein: CASSYTGWNQPQHF
J gene: TRBJ1-5
clone size: .
D gene: .
V gene: TRBV28

CDR3 DNA: TGCGCCAGCAGCCCCGCCGGACTAGCGGGAGTTAGTGAGCAGTTCTTC
CDR3 protein: CASSPAGLAGVSEQFF
J gene: TRBJ2-1
clone size: .
D gene: TRBD2
V gene: TRBV4-3

CDR3 DNA: TGTGCTAGCAGCTTAGATGGAGGGTTCGATGAGCAGTTCTTC
CDR3 protein: CASSLDGGFDEQFF
J gene: TRBJ2-1
clone size: .
D gene: .
V gene: TRBV7-7

CDR3 DNA: TGCGCCAGCAGCTTGATTCCCGGGGAAAATGAGCAGTTCTTC
CDR3 protein: CASSLIPGENEQFF
J gene: TRBJ2-1
clone size: .
D gene: .
V gene: TRBV5-1

CDR3 DNA: TGTGCCAGCAGTTTAACTAGCGGGAGGAACGAGCAGTACTTC
CDR3 protein: CASSLTSGRNEQYF
J gene: TRBJ2-7
clone size: once
D gene: TRBD2
V gene: TRBV28

CDR3 DNA: TGTGCCAGCTACACAGGTGAATTATCTGGGGCCAACGTCCTGACTTTC
CDR3 protein: CASYTGELSGANVLTF
J gene: TRBJ2-6
clone size: many
D gene: .
V gene: TRBV28

CDR3 DNA: TGTGCCAGCAGCCAAGATCAGGTCTGGTCGGAAGGTGAAAAACTGTTTTTT
CDR3 protein: CASSQDQVWSEGEKLFF
J gene: TRBJ1-4
clone size: .
D gene: .
V gene: TRBV4-2

CDR3 DNA: TGTGCCAGCAGTTTAAGACAGGGGCGAGAAAAACTGTTTTTT
CDR3 protein: CASSLRQGREKLFF
J gene: TRBJ1-4
clone size: once
D gene: TRBD1
V gene: TRBV27

CDR3 DNA: TGTGCCAGCAGCTTCCAAGCTACCGGGGAGCTGTTTTTT
CDR3 protein: CASSFQATGELFF
J gene: TRBJ2-2
clone size: .
D gene: .
V gene: TRBV5-4

CDR3 DNA: TGTGCCAGCAGCTTCAATACGGGGATTGTGAACACTGAAGCTTTCTTT
CDR3 protein: CASSFNTGIVNTEAFF
J gene: TRBJ1-1
clone size: .
D gene: .
V gene: TRBV5-4

CDR3 DNA: TGTGCCTGGTCAGGACAGGGGAACACTGAAGCTTTCTTT
CDR3 protein: CAWSGQGNTEAFF
J gene: TRBJ1-1
clone size: .
D gene: TRBD1
V gene: TRBV30

CDR3 DNA: TGTGCCAGCAGCTTCCGACAGGCAGATACGCAGTATTTT
CDR3 protein: CASSFRQADTQYF
J gene: TRBJ2-3
clone size: .
D gene: .
V gene: TRBV7-2

CDR3 DNA: TGTGCCAGCACTTCCGCGGGGTTGAGCTCCTACGAGCAGTACTTC
CDR3 protein: CASTSAGLSSYEQYF
J gene: TRBJ2-7
clone size: .
D gene: .
V gene: TRBV6-5

CDR3 DNA: TGTGCCAGCAGCGCGAACCACAGGGCCAACGAGCAGTACTTC
CDR3 protein: CASSANHRANEQYF
J gene: TRBJ2-7
clone size: .
D gene: .
V gene: TRBV5-6